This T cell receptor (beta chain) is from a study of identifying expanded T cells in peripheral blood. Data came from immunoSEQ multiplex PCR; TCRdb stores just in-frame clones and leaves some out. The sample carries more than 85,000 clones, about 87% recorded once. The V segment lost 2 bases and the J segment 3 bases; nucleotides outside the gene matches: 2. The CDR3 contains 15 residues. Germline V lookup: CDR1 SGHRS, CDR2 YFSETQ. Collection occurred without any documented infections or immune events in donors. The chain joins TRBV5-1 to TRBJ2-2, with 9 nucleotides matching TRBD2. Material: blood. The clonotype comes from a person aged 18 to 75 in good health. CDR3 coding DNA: TGCGCCAGCAGCTTCGGCGGGAGGGACACCGGGGAGCTGTTTTTT. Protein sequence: CASSFGGRDTGELFF.